These T cell receptor beta chains were read from a single sample in a study of Ad26.COV2.S vaccination and SARS-CoV-2 variants. Using immunoSEQ multiplex PCR, the repertoire was profiled, and TCRdb retains in-frame clones only, with some absent. This sample has about 400,000 clones, with approximately 91% found just once. The input for sequencing was peripheral blood, taken in a trial of Ad26.COV2.S vaccine versus placebo. These receptors came from a person aged 18 to 65 who received the Ad26.COV2.S COVID-19 vaccine or a placebo. Each CDR3 is given with its conserved first and last residue. D genes are given only for firm matches. The listing skips clone size in some rows; elsewhere it reads once, few, many or a size class.

- | TRBJ1-4 | TRBV3-1/TRBV3-2 | - | CASSQGGLGVEKLFF | TGTGCCAGCAGCCAAGGGGGGTTGGGGGTCGAAAAACTGTTTTTT
- | TRBJ2-3 | TRBV5-1 | - | CASSLATESQDTQYF | TGCGCCAGCAGCTTGGCGACTGAGTCACAGGATACGCAGTATTTT
- | TRBJ1-3 | TRBV29-1 | - | CSVGDSNLGNTIYF | TGCAGCGTGGGTGACAGCAACCTAGGAAACACCATATATTTT
- | TRBJ2-2 | TRBV3-1/TRBV3-2 | once | CASSLGTGELFF | TGTGCCAGCAGCTTAGGGACCGGGGAGCTGTTTTTT
TRBD2 | TRBJ2-3 | TRBV11-3 | - | CASSLRGGGTDTQYF | TGTGCCAGCAGCTTGCGGGGGGGAGGTACAGATACGCAGTATTTT
- | TRBJ2-1 | TRBV6-5 | - | CASSKLLGPGNEQFF | TGTGCCAGCAGTAAACTACTAGGTCCGGGCAATGAGCAGTTCTTC
- | TRBJ2-2 | TRBV28 | - | CASSLGGTNTGELFF | TGTGCCAGCAGTTTGGGAGGAACGAACACCGGGGAGCTGTTTTTT
TRBD1 | TRBJ2-7 | TRBV5-6 | - | CASSIPGQATSYEQYF | TGTGCCAGCAGCATACCGGGACAGGCGACTTCCTACGAGCAGTACTTC
- | TRBJ2-7 | TRBV7-2 | - | CASSIDGSGDEQYF | TGTGCCAGCAGCATCGACGGATCTGGGGACGAGCAGTACTTC
- | TRBJ1-5 | TRBV10-3 | - | CAISEFRQPQHF | TGTGCCATCAGTGAGTTTCGCCAGCCCCAGCATTTT
- | TRBJ1-2 | TRBV5-1 | - | CASREDVPYGYTF | TGCGCCAGCAGGGAGGACGTCCCATATGGCTACACCTTC